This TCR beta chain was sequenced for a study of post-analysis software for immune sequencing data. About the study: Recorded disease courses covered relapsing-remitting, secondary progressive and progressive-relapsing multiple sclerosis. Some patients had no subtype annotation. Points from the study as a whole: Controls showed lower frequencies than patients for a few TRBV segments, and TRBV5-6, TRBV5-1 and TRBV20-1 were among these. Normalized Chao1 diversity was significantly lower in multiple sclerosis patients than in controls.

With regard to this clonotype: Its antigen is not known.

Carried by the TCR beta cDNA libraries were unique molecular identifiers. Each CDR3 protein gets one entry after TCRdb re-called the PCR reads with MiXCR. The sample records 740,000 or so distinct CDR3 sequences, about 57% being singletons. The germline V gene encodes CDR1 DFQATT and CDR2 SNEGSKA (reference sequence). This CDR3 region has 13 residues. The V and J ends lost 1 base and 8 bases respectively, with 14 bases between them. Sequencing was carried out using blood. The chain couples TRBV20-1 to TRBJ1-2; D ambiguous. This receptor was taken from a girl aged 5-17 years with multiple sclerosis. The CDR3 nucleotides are TGCAGTGCTAGAGTGCCAGGTCTCGGAGGCTACACCTTC. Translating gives CSARVPGLGGYTF.